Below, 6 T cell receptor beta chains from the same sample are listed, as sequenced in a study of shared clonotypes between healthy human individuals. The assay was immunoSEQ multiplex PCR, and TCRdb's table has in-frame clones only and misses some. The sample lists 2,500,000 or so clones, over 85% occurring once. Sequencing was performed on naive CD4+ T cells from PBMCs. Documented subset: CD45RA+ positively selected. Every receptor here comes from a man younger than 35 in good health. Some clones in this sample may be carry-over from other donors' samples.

As DNA, the CDR3 is TGTGCCAGCAGCTACGGACTAGCGGGAGGAACAGATACGCAGTATTTT. Amino acids: CASSYGLAGGTDTQYF. The V gene is TRBV11-2, the J gene TRBJ2-3; 14 positions agree with TRBD2. The CDR3 is 16 residues long. J was trimmed by 3 bases and V by 4 bases; bases with no gene match: 3. CDR1 is SGHAT, CDR2 FQNNGV, per germline.

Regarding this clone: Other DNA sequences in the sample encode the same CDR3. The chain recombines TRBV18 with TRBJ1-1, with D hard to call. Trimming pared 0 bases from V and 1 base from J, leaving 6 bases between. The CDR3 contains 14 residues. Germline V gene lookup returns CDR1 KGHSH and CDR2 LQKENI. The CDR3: CASSPPAGNTEAFF. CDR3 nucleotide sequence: TGTGCCAGCTCACCACCGGCCGGGAACACTGAAGCTTTCTTT.

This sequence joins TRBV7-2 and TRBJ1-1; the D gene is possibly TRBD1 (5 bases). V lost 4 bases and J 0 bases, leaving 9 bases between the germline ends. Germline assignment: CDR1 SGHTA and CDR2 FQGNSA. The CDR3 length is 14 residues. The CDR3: CASSWGSMNTEAFF. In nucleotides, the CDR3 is TGTGCCAGCAGCTGGGGCTCAATGAACACTGAAGCTTTCTTT.

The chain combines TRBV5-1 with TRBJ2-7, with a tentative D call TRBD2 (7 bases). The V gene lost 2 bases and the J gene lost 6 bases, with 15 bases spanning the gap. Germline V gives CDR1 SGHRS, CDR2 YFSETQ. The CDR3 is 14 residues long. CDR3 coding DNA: TGCGCCAGCAGCTTTGGGGGGGCGTTGTTCGAGCAGTACTTC. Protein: CASSFGGALFEQYF.

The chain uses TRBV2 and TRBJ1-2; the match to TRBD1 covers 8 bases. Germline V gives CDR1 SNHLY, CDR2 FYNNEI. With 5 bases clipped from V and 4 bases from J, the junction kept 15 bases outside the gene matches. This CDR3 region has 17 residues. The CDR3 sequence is CASSSGTGPNSGYGYTF. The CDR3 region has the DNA TGTGCCAGCAGTTCCGGGACAGGCCCGAATTCTGGCTATGGCTACACCTTC.

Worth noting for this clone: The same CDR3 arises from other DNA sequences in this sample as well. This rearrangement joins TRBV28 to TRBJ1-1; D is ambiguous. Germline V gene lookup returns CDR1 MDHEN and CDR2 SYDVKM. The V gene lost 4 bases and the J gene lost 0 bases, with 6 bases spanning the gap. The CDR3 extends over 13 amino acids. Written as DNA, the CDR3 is TGTGCCAGCAGTTACAGAGTGAACACTGAAGCTTTCTTT. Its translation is CASSYRVNTEAFF.